This T cell receptor (beta chain) is from a study of lymphopenia after photon versus proton radiotherapy. Study-level points and caveats: Oligoclonal CD8+ Temra expansion after nadir drove photon patients' diversity drop. Post-nadir TCR diversity decline inversely tracked overall survival among those who died. Proton therapy kept repertoires fairly stable, unlike photons, which gained effector/memory cells. Better survival with proton therapy was suggested as possible, not demonstrated.

The germline gives CDR1 LNHDA, CDR2 SQIVND (reference sequence). J was trimmed by 3 bases and V by 4 bases; bases with no gene match: 6. The CDR3 has 17 amino acids. Libraries were prepared by immunoSEQ multiplex PCR; TCRdb keeps only in-frame clonotypes and omits some of them. Altogether over 15,000 clones are present, about nine tenths being singletons, with the ten largest covering about 9.1%. This clone was observed a single time. Its antigen is not known. The V and J genes are TRBV19 and TRBJ2-6; 10 bases are shared with TRBD1. The TCR comes from a man between 65 and 85 years old with pancreatic cancer. The sequenced sample was peripheral blood, obtained from a patient treated with proton-based radiotherapy. The CDR3 DNA sequence: TGTGCCAGTAGTAGGGGACAGGGGAGGAGTGGGGCCAACGTCCTGACTTTC. Its protein product is CASSRGQGRSGANVLTF.